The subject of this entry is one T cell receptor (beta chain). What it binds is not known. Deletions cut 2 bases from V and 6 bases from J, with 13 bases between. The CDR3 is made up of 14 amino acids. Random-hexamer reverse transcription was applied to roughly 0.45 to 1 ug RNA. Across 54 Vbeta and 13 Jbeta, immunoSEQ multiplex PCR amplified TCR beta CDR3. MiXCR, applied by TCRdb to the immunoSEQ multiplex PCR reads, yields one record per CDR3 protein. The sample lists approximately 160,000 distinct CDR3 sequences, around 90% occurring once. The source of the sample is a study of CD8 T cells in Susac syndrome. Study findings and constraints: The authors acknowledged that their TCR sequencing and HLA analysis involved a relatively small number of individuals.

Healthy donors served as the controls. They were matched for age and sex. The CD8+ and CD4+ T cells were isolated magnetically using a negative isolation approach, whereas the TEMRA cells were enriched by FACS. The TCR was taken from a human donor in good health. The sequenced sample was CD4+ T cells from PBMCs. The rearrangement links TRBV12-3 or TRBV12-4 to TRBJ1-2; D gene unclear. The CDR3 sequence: CASSLNGPGHGYTF. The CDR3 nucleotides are TGTGCCAGCAGTTTAAATGGCCCGGGTCATGGCTACACCTTC.